These 18 T cell receptor beta chains came from one sample sequenced in a study of PD-1 blockade in classical Hodgkin lymphoma. Using immunoSEQ multiplex PCR, the repertoire was profiled, and TCRdb retains in-frame clones only, with some absent. This sample carries 34,000 or so clones, around 80% of them seen once, and the ten largest clones take approximately 17%. Indicated time point: cycle 4 day 1 (C4D1), after about 6 weeks of nivolumab. All patients relapsed after autologous stem cell transplantation, and brentuximab vedotin exposure varied. The specimen was peripheral blood mononuclear cells (PBMCs), collected before the fourth cycle of nivolumab. The receptors were sampled from a human donor with classical Hodgkin lymphoma.

The chain links TRBV30 to TRBJ2-2; D perhaps matches TRBD2 (5 bases). The CDR3 contains 13 residues. The germline CDR1 and CDR2 sequences are GTSNPN and SVGIG (reference sequence). The germline V and J ends were trimmed by 4 bases and 5 bases, with 11 bases remaining between them. The DNA for the CDR3 is TGTGCCTGGAATCTTCGGGGAACCGGGGAGCTGTTTTTT. It yields the protein CAWNLRGTGELFF.

This clone was counted only a few times. V gene TRBV19 combines with J gene TRBJ2-5, with TRBD2 as a possible D gene (5 bases). Trimming cost V 3 bases and J 4 bases, with 6 bases left between them. Germline CDR1 and CDR2: LNHDA and SQIVND (reference sequence). CDR3 size: 12 residues. The DNA for the CDR3 is TGTGCCAGTAGTATGGCGGGAGAGACCCAGTACTTC. Its protein product is CASSMAGETQYF.

V usage is TRBV10-3 and J usage is TRBJ1-3, with D hard to call. V was trimmed by 7 bases and J by 0 bases, leaving 4 bases between them. The CDR3 extends over 12 amino acids. From germline, CDR1 is ENHRY and CDR2 SYGVKD. In DNA form, the CDR3 reads TGTGCCATCAAGGCCTCTGGAAACACCATATATTTT. It translates to CAIKASGNTIYF.

The V gene is TRBV15, the J gene TRBJ2-3; 10 nucleotides match TRBD2. CDR3 length: 19 residues. Germline V gives CDR1 LNHNV, CDR2 YYDKDF (reference sequence). The junction had 14 bases not matched to a gene; V was cut back by 3 bases and J by 2 bases. The CDR3 DNA reads as TGTGCCACCAGCAGTCCTAGATCTAGCGGGAGAACGCACACAGATACGCAGTATTTT. This encodes CATSSPRSSGRTHTDTQYF.

This clone was seen a few times. CDR3 residues: CASSQPVGGYGYTF. For the CDR3, the DNA is TGCGCCAGCAGCCAACCGGTCGGGGGCTATGGCTACACCTTC. The rearrangement joins TRBV4-1 to TRBJ1-2; possibly TRBD1 for D (5 bases). This CDR3 is built from 14 residues. V dropped 2 bases and J dropped 4 bases, with 11 bases sitting between them. Germline CDR1 is MGHRA and CDR2 is YSYEKL.

Comment on this clone: Other DNA sequences in this specimen translate into the identical CDR3. The chain joins TRBV12-5 to TRBJ2-2, with no clear D. V was cut by 5 bases and J by 4 bases, with 17 bases left in between. CDR3 size: 16 residues. Germline values: CDR1 LGHNT, CDR2 FRNRAP. CDR3 region: CASGPPGSRITGELFF. The CDR3 nucleotides are TGTGCTAGTGGTCCCCCAGGCAGTCGGATCACCGGGGAGCTGTTTTTT.

The genes are TRBV2 and TRBJ1-2, with D possibly being TRBD1 (6 bases). The CDR3 sequence is 17 residues long. Trimming cost V 9 bases and J 8 bases, with 31 bases left between them. Germline V gives CDR1 SNHLY, CDR2 FYNNEI. The CDR3 coding sequence is TGTGCCAGTAGGGCGGGGACAAGTCTTAAATCCCTATACGGCTACACCTTC. Protein product: CASRAGTSLKSLYGYTF.

This clone was seen a single time. V and J are TRBV4-3 and TRBJ1-4, with D possibly being TRBD1 (5 bases). The CDR3 extends over 15 amino acids. Germline CDR1 LGHNA, CDR2 YSLEER. Trimming stripped 0 bases from V and 8 bases from J, with 13 bases between. The CDR3 reads CASSQEYGGGEKLFF. The CDR3 DNA follows: TGCGCCAGCAGCCAAGAGTACGGGGGTGGGGAAAAACTGTTTTTT.

V usage is TRBV7-8 and J usage is TRBJ2-4; TRBD2 agrees at 9 bases. V gave up 3 bases and J gave up 0 bases; unmatched junction bases: 6. In germline, CDR1 is SGHVS, CDR2 FQNEAQ. The CDR3 length is 17 residues. CDR3 in amino acids: CASSFGGLAVAKNIQYF. For the CDR3, the DNA is TGTGCCAGCAGCTTTGGGGGACTAGCAGTAGCCAAAAACATTCAGTACTTC.

The chain joins TRBV5-6 to TRBJ2-7, with TRBD2 matching 14 bases. The length of the CDR3 is 15 residues. The junction had 4 bases not matched to a gene; V was cut back by 2 bases and J by 6 bases. The V gene's germline CDR1 is SGHDT and CDR2 YYEEEE. The CDR3 DNA reads as TGTGCCAGCAGCTTAGGACTAGCGGGAGGCGGCGAGCAGTACTTC. The encoded protein is CASSLGLAGGGEQYF.

The V and J genes are TRBV5-1 and TRBJ2-2; no definite D call. This CDR3 spans 14 amino acids. V was pared by 0 bases and J by 3 bases, with 6 bases between. Germline loops: CDR1 SGHRS, CDR2 YFSETQ. CDR3 protein: CASSLDGYTGELFF. CDR3 DNA: TGCGCCAGCAGCTTGGATGGGTACACCGGGGAGCTGTTTTTT.

The chain links TRBV7-2 to TRBJ2-7; the match to TRBD1 covers 7 bases. From germline, CDR1 is SGHTA and CDR2 FQGNSA. Germline trimming cut 4 bases from V and 0 bases from J; bases unmatched to any gene: 3. CDR3 length equals 14 residues. The CDR3 region is CASSSTGNSYEQYF. The CDR3 DNA follows: TGTGCCAGCAGCTCGACAGGGAACTCCTACGAGCAGTACTTC. Supplemented by reference TRBV7-2 and TRBJ2-7, the full variable domain reads GAGVSQSPSNKVTEKGKDVELRCDPISGHTALYWYRQSLGQGLEFLIYFQGNSAPDKSGLPSDRFSAERTGGSVSTLTIQRTQQEDSAVYLCASSSTGNSYEQYFGPGTRLTVT.

The chain has TRBV30 and TRBJ2-2; 7 positions agree with TRBD2. CDR1 and CDR2 from the germline V gene are GTSNPN and SVGIG (reference sequence). V dropped 0 bases and J dropped 0; count of bases not matched to a gene: 1. The length of the CDR3 is 15 residues. CDR3 loop: CAWSVGTTNTGELFF. CDR3 DNA: TGTGCCTGGAGTGTTGGGACTACGAACACCGGGGAGCTGTTTTTT. Based on the CDR3 plus reference TRBV30 and TRBJ2-2, the full variable domain is SQTIHQWPATLVQPVGSPLSLECTVEGTSNPNLYWYRQAAGRGLQLLFYSVGIGQISSEVPQNLSASRPQDRQFILSSKKLLLSDSGFYLCAWSVGTTNTGELFFGEGSRLTVL.

This sequence joins TRBV7-3 and TRBJ2-5; TRBD2 matches 9 bases. The J segment lost 2 bases and the V segment lost 5 bases, leaving 6 bases of the junction unmatched. The CDR3 extends over 15 amino acids. CDR1 and CDR2 from the germline V gene are SGHTA and FQGTGA. This CDR3 is CASSATSGLQETQYF. The DNA for the CDR3 is TGTGCCAGCAGCGCCACTAGCGGGCTTCAAGAGACCCAGTACTTC.

V gene TRBV7-9 combines with J gene TRBJ2-1; unclear D gene. Germline CDR1 SEHNR, CDR2 FQNEAQ (reference sequence). V gave up 5 bases and J gave up 0 bases, with 17 bases separating them. This CDR3 is built from 17 residues. The CDR3, as DNA: TGTGCCAGCAGCCCTCCCCTACGGTTCAGCTCCTACAATGAGCAGTTCTTC. Translating it yields CASSPPLRFSSYNEQFF.

The chain uses TRBV9 and TRBJ1-3; the D gene is possibly TRBD1 (6 bases). The germline V gene encodes CDR1 SGDLS and CDR2 YYNGEE. V lost 3 bases to trimming and J lost 0 bases, with 13 bases between them. The CDR3 runs to 16 residues. The CDR3 region is CASSAGTKSSGNTIYF. CDR3 nucleotides: TGTGCCAGCAGCGCCGGGACAAAGAGCTCTGGAAACACCATATATTTT.

The CDR3 is CASRGGMRTGELFF. The CDR3 coding sequence is TGTGCCAGCAGGGGCGGGATGAGGACCGGGGAGCTGTTTTTT. This sequence joins TRBV7-2 and TRBJ2-2; D is perhaps TRBD2 (6 bases). Deletions cut 6 bases from V and 5 bases from J, with 13 bases between. CDR1 and CDR2 (germline): SGHTA, FQGNSA. The CDR3 totals 14 residues.

This clone came up a few times. The chain carries TRBV10-3 and TRBJ1-2; D gene unclear. Germline V gene lookup returns CDR1 ENHRY and CDR2 SYGVKD. Deletions cut 7 bases from V and 6 bases from J, with 15 bases between. This CDR3 has 13 amino acids. CDR3 loop: CAIIDDNENGYTF. In DNA, the CDR3 is TGTGCCATCATAGATGACAATGAAAATGGCTACACCTTC.